This TCR beta chain originates from a study of cytomegalovirus exposure and HLA in healthy donors. Findings and limits, study-wide: By HLA locus, TCR association rates varied in a later analysis, with DRB1 showing the most and HLA-C the fewest. In vitro experiments confirmed that a few CMV-associated chains were specific for CMV antigens. A previous analysis found most TCR beta V segments productive roughly 87% or roughly 30% of the time.

Points on this clone: The antigen is unknown.

The PCR contained 60 Vbeta and 13 Jbeta primers. Method: immunoSEQ multiplex PCR; TCRdb's copy keeps in-frame clones and lacks some. Of 95,000 to 100,000 clones in the sample, about 80% were seen once. The sample consisted of PBMCs. The clonotype originates from a man aged 40-50 years in good health and CMV-seronegative.

Here the CDR3 DNA reads TGTGCCAGCAGTCTAATATCTAGCGGGATTTCCTTCTACAATGAGCAGTTCTTC. Its protein is CASSLISSGISFYNEQFF. This sequence joins TRBV28 and TRBJ2-1, with 9 bases that match TRBD2. Germline V gives CDR1 MDHEN, CDR2 SYDVKM. CDR3 size: 18 residues. V trimming: 5 bases; J trimming: 3 bases; junction bases outside the gene matches: 14.